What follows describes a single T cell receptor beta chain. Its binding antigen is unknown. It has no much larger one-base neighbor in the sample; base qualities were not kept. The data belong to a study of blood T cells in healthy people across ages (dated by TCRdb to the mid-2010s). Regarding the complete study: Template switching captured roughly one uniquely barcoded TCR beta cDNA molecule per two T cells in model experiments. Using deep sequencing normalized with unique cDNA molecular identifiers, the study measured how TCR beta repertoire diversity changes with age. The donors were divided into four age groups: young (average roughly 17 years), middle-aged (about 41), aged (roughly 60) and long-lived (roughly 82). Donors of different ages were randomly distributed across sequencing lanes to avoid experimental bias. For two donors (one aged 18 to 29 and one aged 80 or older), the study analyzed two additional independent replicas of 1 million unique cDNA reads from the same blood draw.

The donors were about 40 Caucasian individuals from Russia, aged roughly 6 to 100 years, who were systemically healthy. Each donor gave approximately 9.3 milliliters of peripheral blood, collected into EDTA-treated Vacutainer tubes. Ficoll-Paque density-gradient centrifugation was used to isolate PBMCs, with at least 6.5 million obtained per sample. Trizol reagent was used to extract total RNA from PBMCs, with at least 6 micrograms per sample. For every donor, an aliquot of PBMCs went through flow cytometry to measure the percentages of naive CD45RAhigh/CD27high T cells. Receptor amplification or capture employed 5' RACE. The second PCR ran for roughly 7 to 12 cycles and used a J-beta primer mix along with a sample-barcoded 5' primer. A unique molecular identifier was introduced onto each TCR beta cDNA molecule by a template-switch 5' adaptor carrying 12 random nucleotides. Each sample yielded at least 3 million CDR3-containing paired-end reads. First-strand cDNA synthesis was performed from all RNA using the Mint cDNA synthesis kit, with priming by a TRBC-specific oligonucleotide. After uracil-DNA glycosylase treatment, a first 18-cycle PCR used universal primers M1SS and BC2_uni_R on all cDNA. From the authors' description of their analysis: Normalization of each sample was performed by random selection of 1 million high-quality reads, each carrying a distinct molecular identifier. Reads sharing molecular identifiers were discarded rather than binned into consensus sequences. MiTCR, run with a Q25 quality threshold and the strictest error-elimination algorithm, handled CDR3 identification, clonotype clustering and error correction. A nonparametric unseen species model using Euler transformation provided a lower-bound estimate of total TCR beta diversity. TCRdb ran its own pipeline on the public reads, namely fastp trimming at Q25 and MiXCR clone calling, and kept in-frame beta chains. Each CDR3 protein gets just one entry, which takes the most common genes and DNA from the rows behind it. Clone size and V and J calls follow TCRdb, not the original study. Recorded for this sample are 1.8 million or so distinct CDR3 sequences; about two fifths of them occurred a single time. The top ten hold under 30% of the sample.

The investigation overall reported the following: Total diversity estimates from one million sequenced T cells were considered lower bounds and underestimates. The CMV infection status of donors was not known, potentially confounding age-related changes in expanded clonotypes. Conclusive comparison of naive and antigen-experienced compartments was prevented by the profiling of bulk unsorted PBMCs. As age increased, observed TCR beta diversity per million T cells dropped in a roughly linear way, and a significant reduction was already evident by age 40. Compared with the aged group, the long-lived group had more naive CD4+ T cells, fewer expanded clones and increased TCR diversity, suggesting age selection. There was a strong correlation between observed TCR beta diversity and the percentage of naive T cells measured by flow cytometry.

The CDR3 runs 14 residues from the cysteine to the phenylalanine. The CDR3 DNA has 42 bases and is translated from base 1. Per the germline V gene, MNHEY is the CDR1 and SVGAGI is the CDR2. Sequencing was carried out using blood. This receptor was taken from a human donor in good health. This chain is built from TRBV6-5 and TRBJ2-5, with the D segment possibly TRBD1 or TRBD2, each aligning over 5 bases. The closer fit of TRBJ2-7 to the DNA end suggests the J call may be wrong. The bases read TGTGCCAGCACCAAGGGGACCTCTTCCTACGAGCAGTACTTC. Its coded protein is CASTKGTSSYEQYF.